Listed below are T cell receptor beta chains from one sample, sequenced in a study of blood T cell repertoires in COVID-19. Profiled with immunoSEQ multiplex PCR; TCRdb holds only in-frame clones, not every one. The data hold approximately 300,000 clones, with over 75% observed a single time. Sequenced input: PBMCs or T cells enriched from blood (not recorded which). All receptors derive from a man aged 25-45 years who had recovered from COVID-19. Each CDR3 is given with its conserved first and last residue. D genes are given only for firm matches. For some rows the clone size is stated as once, few or many, or as a class when expanded; others skip it.

d_gene: TRBD2; j_gene: TRBJ2-7; abundance: -; v_gene: TRBV19; CDR3nt: TGTGCCAGTAGAGTGGGAGCGGGAGAGCAGTACTTC; CDR3aa: CASRVGAGEQYF
d_gene: TRBD1; j_gene: TRBJ1-1; abundance: -; v_gene: TRBV30; CDR3nt: TGTGCCTGGAGTGACGAGGGGGCGCAACCAGTGGCTTTCTTT; CDR3aa: CAWSDEGAQPVAFF
d_gene: TRBD1; j_gene: TRBJ2-7; abundance: -; v_gene: TRBV10-1; CDR3nt: TGCGCCAGCAGTGACCCGAGACAGGGATCCTACGAGCAGTACTTC; CDR3aa: CASSDPRQGSYEQYF
d_gene: TRBD1; j_gene: TRBJ2-1; abundance: -; v_gene: TRBV24-1; CDR3nt: TGTGCCACCCAAAACCGGGACAGGGGCATCTACAATGAGCAGTTCTTC; CDR3aa: CATQNRDRGIYNEQFF
d_gene: -; j_gene: TRBJ1-1; abundance: few; v_gene: TRBV7-2; CDR3nt: TGTGCCAGCAGCTTAGTGCAGGGCGACACTGAAGCTTTCTTT; CDR3aa: CASSLVQGDTEAFF
d_gene: -; j_gene: TRBJ2-1; abundance: -; v_gene: TRBV5-1; CDR3nt: TGCGCCAGCAGCCTCAGAGTGGGCGAGCAGTTCTTC; CDR3aa: CASSLRVGEQFF
d_gene: -; j_gene: TRBJ1-2; abundance: -; v_gene: TRBV5-3; CDR3nt: TGTGCCAGAAGCTTGGAAGGGAGCCCCTATGGCTACACCTTC; CDR3aa: CARSLEGSPYGYTF
d_gene: -; j_gene: TRBJ1-2; abundance: -; v_gene: TRBV7-9; CDR3nt: TGTGCCAGCAGCGCCTCCGGGGCGGGGGATGGCTACACCTTC; CDR3aa: CASSASGAGDGYTF
d_gene: -; j_gene: TRBJ1-2; abundance: once; v_gene: TRBV10-3; CDR3nt: TGTGCCATCAGTGAGTCGCCCACGGGGGTCGATGGCTACACCTTC; CDR3aa: CAISESPTGVDGYTF
d_gene: TRBD2; j_gene: TRBJ2-2; abundance: few; v_gene: TRBV11-3; CDR3nt: TGTGCCAGCAGCTTAGAACTAGCGGGGACCACCGGGGAGCTGTTTTTT; CDR3aa: CASSLELAGTTGELFF
d_gene: -; j_gene: TRBJ2-3; abundance: -; v_gene: TRBV11-2; CDR3nt: TGTGCCAGCAGCTTGATCGACTCCGCGATACGGGGGCAGTATTTT; CDR3aa: CASSLIDSAIRGQYF
d_gene: TRBD2; j_gene: TRBJ2-7; abundance: -; v_gene: TRBV11-3; CDR3nt: TGTGCCAGCAGCTTAACTAGCGGGATGATCGAGCAGTACTTC; CDR3aa: CASSLTSGMIEQYF
d_gene: -; j_gene: TRBJ2-7; abundance: -; v_gene: TRBV5-1; CDR3nt: TGCGCCAGCAGCTTGGGCCCACGGTCTTACGAGCAGTACTTC; CDR3aa: CASSLGPRSYEQYF
d_gene: -; j_gene: TRBJ2-7; abundance: -; v_gene: TRBV3-1/TRBV3-2; CDR3nt: TGTGCCAGCAGCTTCCGACAGGCCCTCTCCTACGAGCAGTACTTC; CDR3aa: CASSFRQALSYEQYF